The 18 T cell receptor beta chains listed next were all sequenced from one sample in a study of long-term antiretroviral therapy in people with HIV (dated by TCRdb to between 2021 and 2022). The immunoSEQ hsTCRB v3.0 assay was used at survey level resolution for TRB variable region sequencing. The table was pulled from immuneACCESS by TCRdb, which kept in-frame rearrangements only. Such tables lose some clones; where checked, under half of the loss comes from unresolved V genes, and the rest has no known cause. For this sample the table gives roughly 12,000 clones, of which under 85% were detected only once. Of the sample, 11% is held by the ten largest clones. Here the sequenced sample was unsorted PBMCs, taken 0.8 years before starting antiretroviral therapy. These receptors all come from a woman aged 40 to 49 with HIV.

J is TRBJ2-1 and V is TRBV6-4; no definite D call. Between the trimmed V and J ends, which lost 3 bases and 2 bases, there was a span of 5 bases. Germline CDR1 MRHNA, CDR2 SNTAGT. This CDR3 has 13 residues. The CDR3 spells CASSDTTYNEQFF. Here the CDR3 DNA reads TGTGCCAGCAGTGATACGACCTACAATGAGCAGTTCTTC.

This chain links TRBV6-5 with TRBJ2-1, with TRBD2 matching over 8 bases. Per germline, CDR1 MNHEY and CDR2 SVGAGI. J lost 12 bases, V lost 0 bases, and 1 base had no gene match. The CDR3 sequence is 12 residues long. DNA for the CDR3: TGTGCCAGCAGTTACTCCGGGGGGGGGCAGTTCTTC. Translation gives CASSYSGGGQFF.

V and J are TRBV4-3 and TRBJ1-4; 9 nucleotides match TRBD1. The CDR3 has 13 amino acids. Trimming at V came to 0 bases and at J to 14 bases, leaving 4 bases not matched to a gene. Germline CDR1 LGHNA, CDR2 YSLEER. The CDR3 loop is CASSQEGDRVLFF. CDR3 DNA sequence: TGCGCCAGCAGCCAAGAGGGGGACAGGGTGCTGTTTTTT.

The CDR3 region has the DNA TGTGCCAGCAGCTTAGAGGGGGCGATCACCGGGGAGCTGTTTTTT. Translating it yields CASSLEGAITGELFF. This chain connects TRBV7-8 to TRBJ2-2; 7 positions match TRBD1. The germline gives CDR1 SGHVS, CDR2 FQNEAQ. The CDR3 consists of 15 residues. Trimming at V came to 1 base and at J to 4 bases, leaving 3 bases not matched to a gene. Drawing the rest from reference TRBV7-8 and TRBJ2-2, the complete variable domain is GAGVSQSPRYKVAKRGQDVALRCDPISGHVSLFWYQQALGQGPEFLTYFQNEAQLDKSGLPSDRFFAERPEGSVSTLKIQRTQQEDSAVYLCASSLEGAITGELFFGEGSRLTVL.

V usage is TRBV6-5 and J usage is TRBJ2-5; perhaps D is TRBD1 or TRBD2 (6 bases each). The CDR3 is made up of 15 amino acids. Germline-derived CDR1 and CDR2 are MNHEY and SVGAGI. The ends were cut back, 6 bases at V and 6 bases at J, with 20 bases in the middle. DNA of the CDR3: TGTGCCAGCAGCTCGCAGGGGACTGGGTCACAGACCCAGTACTTC. Protein sequence: CASSSQGTGSQTQYF.

This clone was seen once. V is TRBV9 and J is TRBJ2-1; D call uncertain. Germline CDR1 SGDLS, CDR2 YYNGEE. The V gene lost 0 bases and the J gene lost 7 bases, with 11 bases spanning the gap. CDR3 length: 14 residues. The CDR3: CASSVGGSSNEQFF. The DNA of the CDR3 is TGTGCCAGCAGCGTAGGTGGTAGTTCAAATGAGCAGTTCTTC. Combining the CDR3 with reference TRBV9 and TRBJ2-1 gives the whole variable domain DSGVTQTPKHLITATGQRVTLRCSPRSGDLSVYWYQQSLDQGLQFLIQYYNGEERAKGNILERFSAQQFPDLHSELNLSSLELGDSALYFCASSVGGSSNEQFFGPGTRLTVL.

The chain uses TRBV9 and TRBJ2-5; 7 bases agree with TRBD2. The CDR3 loop spans 15 amino acids. The junction had 6 bases not matched to a gene; V was cut back by 0 bases and J by 4 bases. CDR1 and CDR2 from the germline V gene are SGDLS and YYNGEE. CDR3: CASSVEGGEGETQYF. The CDR3 nucleotides read TGTGCCAGCAGCGTAGAGGGAGGGGAGGGAGAGACCCAGTACTTC.

This clone was seen more than once but under ten times. This chain connects TRBV7-9 to TRBJ1-3; no reliable D call. The CDR3 has 14 residues. V lost 2 bases to trimming and J lost 2 bases, with 7 bases between them. Per the germline V gene, CDR1 is SEHNR and CDR2 is FQNEAQ (reference sequence). The CDR3 protein is CASSLNPAGNTIYF. For the CDR3, the DNA is TGTGCCAGCAGCTTAAATCCGGCTGGAAACACCATATATTTT.

The chain uses TRBV7-2 and TRBJ1-2; tentatively, D is TRBD1 (6 bases). Trimming removed 3 bases at V and 10 bases at J, with 12 bases between. Germline-derived CDR1 and CDR2 are SGHTA and FQGNSA. The CDR3 covers 12 residues. The CDR3 loop is CASSFGQTDYTF. Written as DNA, the CDR3 is TGTGCCAGCAGCTTCGGACAGACGGACTACACCTTC. Using reference TRBV7-2 and TRBJ1-2 for the parts outside the CDR3, the full variable domain is GAGVSQSPSNKVTEKGKDVELRCDPISGHTALYWYRQSLGQGLEFLIYFQGNSAPDKSGLPSDRFSAERTGGSVSTLTIQRTQQEDSAVYLCASSFGQTDYTFGSGTRLTVV.

The DNA for the CDR3 is TGTGCCAGCAGCCCTACGGGGGCGGGAGTTCGCACAGATACGCAGTATTTT. Translating gives CASSPTGAGVRTDTQYF. V gene TRBV14 combines with J gene TRBJ2-3; possible D gene TRBD2, 7 bases. This CDR3 is built from 17 residues. V was clipped by 4 bases and J by 1 base, with 18 bases between them. Germline lookup yields CDR1 SGHDN and CDR2 FVKESK.

The rearrangement joins TRBV28 to TRBJ2-2; 12 positions match TRBD2. This CDR3 region has 16 residues. Germline V gene data show CDR1 as MDHEN and CDR2 as SYDVKM. J was trimmed by 5 bases and V by 4 bases; bases with no gene match: 5. CDR3 nucleotides: TGTGCCAGCAGTTCGCTAGCGGGAGGGCTAACCGGGGAGCTGTTTTTT. Translation gives CASSSLAGGLTGELFF.

CDR3 region: CASSEIYEQYF. In DNA form, the CDR3 reads TGTGCCAGCAGTGAAATTTACGAGCAGTACTTC. This chain uses TRBV2 with TRBJ2-7; D is undetermined. CDR1 and CDR2 (germline): SNHLY, FYNNEI. V lost 2 bases, J lost 4 bases, and 3 bases lay in between. The CDR3 has 11 amino acids.

V is TRBV7-9 and J is TRBJ1-1; D ambiguous. The CDR3 runs 12 residues. Deletions cut 2 bases from V and 10 bases from J, with 11 bases between. CDR1 is SEHNR and CDR2 is FQNEAQ in the germline V gene (reference sequence). The CDR3 region is CASSLFTGLAFF. In DNA form, the CDR3 reads TGTGCCAGCAGCTTATTTACGGGGTTAGCTTTCTTT.

The CDR3 protein is CASSYLLGTDTQYF. The CDR3 nucleotides are TGTGCCAGCAGTTACTTGCTGGGCACAGATACGCAGTATTTT. The chain is built from TRBV6-5 and TRBJ2-3; no firm D call. Per the germline V gene, CDR1 is MNHEY and CDR2 is SVGAGI. V gave up 1 base and J gave up 1 base, with 6 bases separating them. The CDR3 has 14 residues.

The CDR3 bases are TGTGCCAGCAGCTTGCCACACAGGGGGCATCAGCCCCAGCATTTT. Its translation: CASSLPHRGHQPQHF. The V and J genes are TRBV5-8 and TRBJ1-5; 9 nucleotides line up with TRBD1. CDR1 is SGHTS and CDR2 is YDEGEE in the germline V gene. The trim removed 1 base at V and 5 bases at J, leaving 4 bases unmatched. The CDR3 sequence is 15 residues long.

V and J are TRBV6-6 and TRBJ2-3; D not resolved. Germline CDR1 MNHNY, CDR2 SVGAGI (reference sequence). This CDR3 is built from 14 residues. Trimming cost V 0 bases and J 4 bases, with 8 bases left between them. This chain's CDR3 is CASSYSRSPDTQYF. DNA of the CDR3: TGTGCCAGCAGTTACTCGAGGTCCCCAGATACGCAGTATTTT.

V and J are TRBV7-2 and TRBJ2-1; no clear D. The germline gives CDR1 SGHTA, CDR2 FQGNSA. The CDR3 covers 13 residues. Trimming pared 5 bases from V and 4 bases from J, leaving 9 bases between. This CDR3 is CASSLHSYNEQFF. As DNA, the CDR3 is TGTGCCAGCAGCCTCCATAGTTACAATGAGCAGTTCTTC.

The genes are TRBV18 and TRBJ2-5; 9 nucleotides line up with TRBD1. The junction had 6 bases not matched to a gene; V was cut back by 3 bases and J by 4 bases. This CDR3 is 15 amino acids long. From germline, CDR1 is KGHSH and CDR2 LQKENI. The CDR3 DNA follows: TGTGCCAGCTCACCTAGGGGACAGGGTGGAGAGACCCAGTACTTC. Translating it yields CASSPRGQGGETQYF. The full variable domain, with the rest looked up from reference TRBV18 and TRBJ2-5, is NAGVMQNPRHLVRRRGQEARLRCSPMKGHSHVYWYRQLPEEGLKFMVYLQKENIIDESGMPKERFSAEFPKEGPSILRIQQVVRGDSAAYFCASSPRGQGGETQYFGPGTRLLVL.